This T cell receptor beta chain appears in the sequencing data of a study of blood T cell repertoires in COVID-19. Clones were sequenced by immunoSEQ multiplex PCR, and TCRdb holds only the in-frame ones, with some missing. The table has about 360,000 clones, around 80% seen once; the top ten hold approximately 3.1%. The ends lost 2 bases at V and 7 bases at J; junction bases unmatched: 3. The CDR3 has 13 residues. Germline CDR1 MDHEN, CDR2 SYDVKM. The specimen was peripheral blood. J is TRBJ2-7 and V is TRBV28, with TRBD2 matching 9 bases. The receptor comes from a young man with active or convalescent COVID-19. DNA for the CDR3: TGTGCCAGCAGTTTAACCCTAGCGGGAGAGCAGTACTTC. Its translation: CASSLTLAGEQYF.